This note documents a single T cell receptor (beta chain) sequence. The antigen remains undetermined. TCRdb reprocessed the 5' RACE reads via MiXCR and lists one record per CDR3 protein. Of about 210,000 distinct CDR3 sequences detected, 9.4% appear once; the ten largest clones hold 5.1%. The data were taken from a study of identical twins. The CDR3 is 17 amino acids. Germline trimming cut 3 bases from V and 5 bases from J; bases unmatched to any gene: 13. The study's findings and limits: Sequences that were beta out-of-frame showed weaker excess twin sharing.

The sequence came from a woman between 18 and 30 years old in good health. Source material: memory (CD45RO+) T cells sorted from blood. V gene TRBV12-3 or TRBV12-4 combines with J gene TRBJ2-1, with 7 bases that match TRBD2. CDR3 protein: CASSFGLSGGVNNEQFF. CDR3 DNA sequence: TGTGCCAGCAGTTTCGGTCTTAGTGGGGGGGTTAACAATGAGCAGTTCTTC.